This T cell receptor (beta chain) appears in the sequencing data of a study of blood T cell repertoires in COVID-19. J was trimmed by 5 bases and V by 3 bases; bases with no gene match: 6. Germline-derived CDR1 and CDR2 are SGHRS and YFSETQ. The CDR3 runs to 15 residues. Sequencing was performed with immunoSEQ multiplex PCR; in TCRdb, only in-frame clones are kept and a portion is missing. This repertoire shows around 260,000 clones, 70% to 90% found once; its top ten account for 3.6%. The sequence derives from a man in his late teens or twenties with active or convalescent COVID-19. The sample was peripheral blood. The V call is TRBV5-1, the J call TRBJ1-4; 8 bases are a match to TRBD1. The CDR3: CASSSGQGGNEKLFF. The CDR3 DNA follows: TGCGCCAGCAGCTCCGGACAGGGTGGGAATGAAAAACTGTTTTTT.